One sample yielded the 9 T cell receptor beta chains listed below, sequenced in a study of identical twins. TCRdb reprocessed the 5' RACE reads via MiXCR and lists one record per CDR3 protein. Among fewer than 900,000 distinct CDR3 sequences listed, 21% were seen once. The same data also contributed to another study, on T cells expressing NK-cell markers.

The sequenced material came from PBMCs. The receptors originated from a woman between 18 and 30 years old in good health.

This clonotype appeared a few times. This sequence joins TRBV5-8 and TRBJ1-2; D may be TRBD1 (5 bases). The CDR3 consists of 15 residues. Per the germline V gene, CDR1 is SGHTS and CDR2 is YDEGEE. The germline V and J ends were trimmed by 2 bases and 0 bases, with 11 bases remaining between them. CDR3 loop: CASSFRDRANYGYTF. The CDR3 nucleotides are TGTGCCAGCAGCTTCCGGGACCGAGCTAACTATGGCTACACCTTC.

Here the CDR3 reads CSAPCGGQRETQYF. Written as DNA, the CDR3 is TGCAGTGCTCCTTGCGGGGGGCAGAGAGAGACCCAGTACTTC. V and J are TRBV20-1 and TRBJ2-5; 8 bases match TRBD2. Germline trimming cut 5 bases from V and 4 bases from J; bases unmatched to any gene: 9. Germline V gene lookup returns CDR1 DFQATT and CDR2 SNEGSKA (reference sequence). The CDR3 is made up of 14 amino acids.

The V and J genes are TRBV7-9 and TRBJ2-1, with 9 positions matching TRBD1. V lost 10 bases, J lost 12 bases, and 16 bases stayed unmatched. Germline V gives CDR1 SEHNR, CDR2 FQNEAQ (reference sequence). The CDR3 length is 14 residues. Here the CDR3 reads CATTGDRVESRQFF. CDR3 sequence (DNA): TGTGCCACCACCGGGGACAGGGTAGAATCGCGGCAGTTCTTC.

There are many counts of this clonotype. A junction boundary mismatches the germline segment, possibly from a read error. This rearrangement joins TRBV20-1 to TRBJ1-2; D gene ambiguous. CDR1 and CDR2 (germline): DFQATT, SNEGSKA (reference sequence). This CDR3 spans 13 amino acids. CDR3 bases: TGCAGTGCGAGAGAGGCGGAAAACTATGGCTACACCTTC. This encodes CSAREAENYGYTF.

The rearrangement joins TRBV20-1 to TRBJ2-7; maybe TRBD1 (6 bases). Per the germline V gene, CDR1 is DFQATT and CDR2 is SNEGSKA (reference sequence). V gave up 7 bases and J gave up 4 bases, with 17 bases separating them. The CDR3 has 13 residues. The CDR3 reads CSVRGGVGYEQYF. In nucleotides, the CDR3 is TGCAGTGTCAGAGGGGGAGTGGGGTACGAGCAGTACTTC.

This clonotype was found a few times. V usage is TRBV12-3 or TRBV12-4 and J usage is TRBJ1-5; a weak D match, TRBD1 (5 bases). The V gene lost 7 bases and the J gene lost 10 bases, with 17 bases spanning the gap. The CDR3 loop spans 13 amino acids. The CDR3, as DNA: TGTGCCAGCACCTCAGGGATCTTTGACCCCCAGCATTTT. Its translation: CASTSGIFDPQHF.

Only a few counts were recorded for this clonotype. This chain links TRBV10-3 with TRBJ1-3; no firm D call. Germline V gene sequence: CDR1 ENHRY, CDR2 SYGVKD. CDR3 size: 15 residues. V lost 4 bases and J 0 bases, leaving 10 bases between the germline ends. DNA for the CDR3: TGTGCCATCAGTGGTGAATGGACCTCTGGAAACACCATATATTTT. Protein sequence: CAISGEWTSGNTIYF.

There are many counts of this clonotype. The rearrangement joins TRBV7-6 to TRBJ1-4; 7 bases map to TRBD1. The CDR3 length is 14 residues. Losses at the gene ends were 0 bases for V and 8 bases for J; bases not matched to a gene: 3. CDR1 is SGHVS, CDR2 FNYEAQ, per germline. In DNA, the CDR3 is TGTGCCAGCAGCTTAGCCGCAGGGGGGGAAAAACTGTTTTTT. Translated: CASSLAAGGEKLFF.

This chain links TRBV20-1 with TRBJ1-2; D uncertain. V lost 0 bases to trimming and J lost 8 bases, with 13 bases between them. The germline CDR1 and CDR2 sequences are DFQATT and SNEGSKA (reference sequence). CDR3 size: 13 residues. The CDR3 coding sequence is TGCAGTGCTAGAGAATCCGCCCGCGAGGGCTACACCTTC. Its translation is CSARESAREGYTF.